The clone carrying this T cell receptor (beta chain) was recorded a few times. The V end lost 6 bases, the J end lost 7 bases, and 18 bases lay between the germline ends. Germline CDR1 and CDR2: SQVTM and ANQGSEA. This CDR3 has 13 residues. This sample is part of a study of T cells in Graves' hyperthyroidism and ophthalmopathy. TCR beta CDR3 regions were amplified from RNA transcripts. The primer set for the first-round RT-PCR of the TCR CDR3 was HTBI. In TCRdb, the multiplex PCR reads were re-called with MiXCR into one record per CDR3 protein. This sample carries just under 750,000 distinct CDR3 sequences, around a third of them seen once, and the ten largest clones take approximately 31%.

This TCR was sampled from a woman aged 40 to 50 with Graves' hyperthyroidism. The gene calls are TRBV29-1 and TRBJ1-1; D not certain. Sequencing was carried out using blood. The CDR3 is CSVTQVRGGEAFF. For the CDR3, the DNA is TGCAGCGTCACCCAAGTTCGGGGAGGTGAAGCTTTCTTT.